The rows below give T cell receptor beta chains drawn from one sample of a study of metastatic and nonmetastatic thyroid tumors. TCRdb re-called clones from the PCR reads using MiXCR. Seen here are 22,000 or so clones, roughly 15% observed once, and the top ten hold about two fifths. The sequenced material came from blood. Receptors were obtained from a female donor with papillary thyroid cancer or a benign thyroid nodule (not recorded which). Some clones in this sample may be carry-over from other donors' samples. CDR3s include the opening cysteine and the closing phenylalanine or tryptophan. A D gene is named only where the DNA matches it firmly. Part of the rows lack a size; the others show once, few, many or a class for expanded clones.

>NA|many|TRBJ2-1|TRBV6-2/TRBV6-3
TGTGCCAGCCGGGGCCTAAGCTCCTACAATGAGCAGTTCTTC
CASRGLSSYNEQFF
>NA|many|TRBJ2-1|TRBV20-1
TGCAGTGCTAGAGTAGTACTTGGCTACAATGAGCAGTTCTTC
CSARVVLGYNEQFF
>NA|many|TRBJ1-1|TRBV10-1
TGCGCCAGCAGTGCAAGACCTGGGACGGGTCAAGAAGCTTTCTTT
CASSARPGTGQEAFF
>TRBD1|many|TRBJ2-2|TRBV12-3/TRBV12-4
TGTGCCAGCAGTTGGGGACAGGGCACCGGGGAGCTGTTTTTT
CASSWGQGTGELFF
>NA|many|TRBJ2-3|TRBV15
TGTGCCACCAGCAGAGATCACGGTACGCAGTATTTT
CATSRDHGTQYF
>TRBD2|many|TRBJ2-2|TRBV6-2/TRBV6-3
TGTGCCAGCAGTTATCGTATACTAGCGGGAGTCACCGGGGAGCTGTTTTTT
CASSYRILAGVTGELFF
>NA|NA|TRBJ2-7|TRBV6-2/TRBV6-3
TGTCCCAGCAGTCCGCAGGAGAATTGGGATCAGTACTTC
CPSSPQENWDQYF
>NA|NA|TRBJ2-7|TRBV6-1
TGTGCCAGCAGTCCCCAAGGACAGTCCTACGAGCAGTACTTC
CASSPQGQSYEQYF
>TRBD1|many|TRBJ1-2|TRBV12-3/TRBV12-4
TGTGCCAGCAGTTGGGACAGGAGCTATGGCTACACCTTC
CASSWDRSYGYTF
>NA|NA|TRBJ2-7|TRBV11-3
TGTGCCAGCAGTCCCTTGGGGGCAGTCGAGCAGTACTTC
CASSPLGAVEQYF
>NA|many|TRBJ2-1|TRBV18
TGTGCCAGCTCACCACCTCTGGGGATGAATGAGCAGTTCTTC
CASSPPLGMNEQFF
>TRBD2|many|TRBJ2-3|TRBV9
TGTGCCAGCAGCGCTATTAGCGGGAGGACGGGGGATACGCAGTATTTT
CASSAISGRTGDTQYF
>TRBD2|many|TRBJ2-2|TRBV15
TGTGCCACCAGCAGGACTAGCGGGAACACCGGGGAGCTGTTTTTT
CATSRTSGNTGELFF
>NA|many|TRBJ1-2|TRBV19
TGTGCCAGTAGTATAATATCGGGACGAAACTATGGCTACACCTTC
CASSIISGRNYGYTF
>TRBD1|many|TRBJ1-4|TRBV30
TGTGCCTGGAGTCAGGGGGCTGGCGAAAAACTGTTTTTT
CAWSQGAGEKLFF
>NA|many|TRBJ2-3|TRBV11-2
TGTGCCAGCAGCTTAATCTGGACCACAGATACGCAGTATTTT
CASSLIWTTDTQYF
>NA|NA|TRBJ2-1|TRBV20-1
TGCAGTGCAACTGGCGACAGCTCCGACAATGAGCAGTTCTTC
CSATGDSSDNEQFF
>NA|many|TRBJ2-1|TRBV20-1
TGCAGTGCTAGAGGACCAGGCCTTGACTACAATGAGCAGTTCTTC
CSARGPGLDYNEQFF
>TRBD2|NA|TRBJ2-7|TRBV4-3
TGCGCCAGCAGCCCCCGGGCTAGCGGGATCTACGAGCAGTACTTC
CASSPRASGIYEQYF
>TRBD1|many|TRBJ2-7|TRBV5-1
TGCGCCAGCAGCGCGGACAGGGGATTTCAGTACTTC
CASSADRGFQYF
>NA|NA|TRBJ2-1|TRBV11-1
TGTGCCAGCAGCTTCGGGACCAACTCCTACAATGAGCAGTTCTTC
CASSFGTNSYNEQFF
>NA|medium-sized|TRBJ1-6|TRBV20-1
TGCAGTGCTAGAGATTTAACAGGGAGTTCCTATAATTCACCCCTCCACTTT
CSARDLTGSSYNSPLHF
>TRBD2|many|TRBJ2-1|TRBV28
TGTGCCAGCCAAACGGGAGGGCCGGTGAATGAGCAGTTCTTC
CASQTGGPVNEQFF
>NA|many|TRBJ2-3|TRBV19
TGTGCCAGTAGCGCGGACCGGGAGGATACGCAGTATTTT
CASSADREDTQYF
>TRBD2|many|TRBJ2-7|TRBV27
TGTGCCAGCAGTTTAACCCCGACTAGCGGGACGTACGAGCAGTACTTC
CASSLTPTSGTYEQYF
>TRBD1|many|TRBJ2-5|TRBV28
TGTGCCAGCAGCCGGACAGGGCTTTTAGAGACCCAGTACTTC
CASSRTGLLETQYF